Listed here are 5 T cell receptor beta chains from one sample, sequenced in a study of siplizumab effects on memory and regulatory T cells. Data came from immunoSEQ multiplex PCR; TCRdb stores just in-frame clones and leaves some out. The sample holds around 99,000 clones, 92% seen once. Sequencing was performed on Tregs sorted from blood. The receptor set was obtained from a human donor in good health.

This sequence joins TRBV4-1 and TRBJ2-3; 10 nucleotides align to TRBD1. The CDR3 has 17 residues. V lost 4 bases and J lost 1; bases outside the gene matches: 8. Germline V gives CDR1 MGHRA, CDR2 YSYEKL. The CDR3 DNA sequence: TGCGCCAGCAGCCTCCAATGGGGGACAGGGGGCACAGATACGCAGTATTTT. Translating it yields CASSLQWGTGGTDTQYF.

V gene TRBV5-1 combines with J gene TRBJ2-7; possibly TRBD2 for D (5 bases). CDR3 size: 14 residues. V lost 4 bases, J lost 0 bases, and 11 bases lay in between. The V gene's germline CDR1 is SGHRS and CDR2 YFSETQ. The CDR3 spells CASSRGGNSYEQYF. CDR3 DNA: TGCGCCAGCAGCAGAGGAGGTAACTCCTACGAGCAGTACTTC.

This chain links TRBV11-2 with TRBJ1-5; no clear D. The V gene's germline CDR1 is SGHAT and CDR2 FQNNGV. Trimming pared 2 bases from V and 2 bases from J, leaving 10 bases between. The CDR3 runs to 15 residues. The chain's CDR3 is CASSLRLGGNQPQHF. In DNA form, the CDR3 reads TGTGCCAGCAGCTTACGCCTTGGGGGCAATCAGCCCCAGCATTTT.

V usage is TRBV6-1 and J usage is TRBJ1-4, with 7 bases identical to TRBD1. This CDR3 comprises 14 residues. From germline, CDR1 is MNHNS and CDR2 SASEGT. After removal of 6 bases from V and 7 bases from J, the junction contained 8 bases not matched to a gene. This CDR3 is CASSRQGGPEKLFF. In DNA, the CDR3 is TGTGCCAGCAGCCGACAGGGCGGACCTGAAAAACTGTTTTTT.

The chain carries TRBV11-2 and TRBJ2-1, with TRBD2 as a possible D gene (5 bases). Trimming stripped 6 bases from V and 1 base from J, with 13 bases between. The CDR3 has 15 residues. The germline gives CDR1 SGHAT, CDR2 FQNNGV. This CDR3 reads CASRSRGSSYNEQFF. For the CDR3, the DNA is TGTGCCAGCAGATCCCGAGGGAGTTCCTACAATGAGCAGTTCTTC. Full variable domain (outside the CDR3, taken from reference TRBV11-2 and TRBJ2-1): EAGVAQSPRYKIIEKRQSVAFWCNPISGHATLYWYQQILGQGPKLLIQFQNNGVVDDSQLPKDRFSAERLKGVDSTLKIQPAKLEDSAVYLCASRSRGSSYNEQFFGPGTRLTVL.